The 15 T cell receptor beta chains reported below all come from one sample, sequenced in a study of shared clonotypes between healthy human individuals. Repertoires were generated with immunoSEQ multiplex PCR, while TCRdb's copy carries only in-frame clones and drops some. This table has over 2 million clones, less than 95% appearing once. Input material: naive CD4+ T cells from PBMCs. Subset of the sample: CD45RA+ positively selected. These receptors all stem from a man aged 18 to 29 in good health. Some clones in this sample may be carry-over from other donors' samples.

The CDR3 here is CASSRETGKQETQYF. The CDR3 region has the DNA TGTGCCAGCAGCCGCGAGACCGGCAAACAAGAGACCCAGTACTTC. V is TRBV7-8 and J is TRBJ2-5; D call uncertain. V lost 5 bases and J lost 2, with 15 bases in between. This CDR3 has 15 amino acids. CDR1 is SGHVS, CDR2 FQNEAQ, per germline.

The chain links TRBV6-6 to TRBJ1-2; 8 bases agree with TRBD1. The CDR3 runs to 12 residues. V shed 6 bases and J 6 bases; nucleotides not matched to a gene: 3. CDR1 MNHNY and CDR2 SVGAGI come from the germline V gene (reference sequence). Here the CDR3 DNA reads TGTGCCAGCAGCCTCAGGGGGCATGGCTACACCTTC. Translating it yields CASSLRGHGYTF.

The V gene is TRBV5-1, the J gene TRBJ2-7; D unresolved. Per the germline V gene, CDR1 is SGHRS and CDR2 is YFSETQ. CDR3 length: 14 amino acids. Deletions cut 2 bases from V and 4 bases from J, with 13 bases between. Here the CDR3 reads CASSLHPVGYEQYF. CDR3 nucleotide sequence: TGCGCCAGCAGCTTACATCCCGTGGGTTACGAGCAGTACTTC. Full variable domain (rest looked up from reference TRBV5-1 and TRBJ2-7): KAGVTQTPRYLIKTRGQQVTLSCSPISGHRSVSWYQQTPGQGLQFLFEYFSETQRNKGNFPGRFSGRQFSNSRSEMNVSTLELGDSALYLCASSLHPVGYEQYFGPGTRLTVT.

This chain connects TRBV4-2 to TRBJ2-7; D is unresolved. The V and J ends lost 4 bases and 1 base respectively, with 14 bases between them. CDR3 size: 15 residues. The V gene's germline CDR1 is LGHNA and CDR2 YNFKEQ. Here the CDR3 DNA reads TGTGCCAGCAGCCCAACCCCGGACGGGTCCTACGAGCAGTACTTC. As protein: CASSPTPDGSYEQYF.

The rearrangement uses TRBV29-1 and TRBJ2-1; 11 nucleotides match TRBD1. The ends lost 5 bases at V and 5 bases at J; junction bases unmatched: 5. This CDR3 comprises 14 residues. Germline V gives CDR1 SQVTM, CDR2 ANQGSEA. The CDR3 nucleotides read TGCAGCGTTCGCGGGGGACAGGGGGACAATGAGCAGTTCTTC. Protein sequence: CSVRGGQGDNEQFF.

The rearrangement joins TRBV5-1 to TRBJ1-4, with 10 nucleotides matching TRBD1. Losses at the gene ends were 5 bases for V and 6 bases for J; bases not matched to a gene: 4. The CDR3 is made up of 14 amino acids. Germline lookup yields CDR1 SGHRS and CDR2 YFSETQ. The CDR3 here is CASRTGTGDEKLFF. CDR3 DNA: TGCGCCAGCAGAACCGGGACAGGGGATGAAAAACTGTTTTTT.

V gene TRBV28 combines with J gene TRBJ2-7; tentatively, D is TRBD2 (5 bases). Germline CDR1 and CDR2: MDHEN and SYDVKM. The CDR3 is 14 residues long. Trimming pared 7 bases from V and 6 bases from J, leaving 19 bases between. The CDR3 bases are TGTGCCAGCACCTCGGGGAGTCGTGTCGGCGAGCAGTACTTC. As protein: CASTSGSRVGEQYF. Combining the CDR3 with reference TRBV28 and TRBJ2-7 gives the whole variable domain DVKVTQSSRYLVKRTGEKVFLECVQDMDHENMFWYRQDPGLGLRLIYFSYDVKMKEKGDIPEGYSVSREKKERFSLILESASTNQTSMYLCASTSGSRVGEQYFGPGTRLTVT.

J is TRBJ2-6 and V is TRBV27; D possibly uses TRBD1 or TRBD2 (7 bases each). CDR3 length: 19 amino acids. Germline V gives CDR1 MNHEY, CDR2 SMNVEV (reference sequence). V lost 8 bases, J lost 0 bases, and 23 bases lay in between. The chain's CDR3 is CASRLQAGGLNSGANVLTF. The CDR3 DNA sequence: TGTGCCAGCCGACTTCAGGCAGGGGGACTAAACTCTGGGGCCAACGTCCTGACTTTC.

The rearrangement uses TRBV19 and TRBJ2-3; TRBD1 is a possible D gene (6 bases). Germline values: CDR1 LNHDA, CDR2 SQIVND (reference sequence). The CDR3 contains 13 residues. V was pared by 3 bases and J by 7 bases, with 11 bases between. The CDR3 region is CASSIPGAHTQYF. The CDR3 nucleotides are TGTGCCAGTAGTATCCCAGGGGCTCATACGCAGTATTTT.

V is TRBV19 and J is TRBJ1-2, with D possibly being TRBD1 (6 bases). This CDR3 spans 16 amino acids. The V end lost 9 bases, the J end lost 0 bases, and 20 bases lay between the germline ends. Germline loops: CDR1 LNHDA, CDR2 SQIVND (reference sequence). CDR3 coding DNA: TGTGCCAGCAACCCCGGTTCGGGGGCAACTAACTATGGCTACACCTTC. This sequence encodes CASNPGSGATNYGYTF. Variable domain in full (rest from reference TRBV19 and TRBJ1-2): DGGITQSPKYLFRKEGQNVTLSCEQNLNHDAMYWYRQDPGQGLRLIYYSQIVNDFQKGDIAEGYSVSREKKESFPLTVTSAQKNPTAFYLCASNPGSGATNYGYTFGSGTRLTVV.

Concerning this clone itself: Distinct nucleotide sequences in the sample also encode this CDR3. V usage is TRBV4-3 and J usage is TRBJ2-3, with TRBD1 as a possible D gene (5 bases). This CDR3 has 14 amino acids. V lost 0 bases, J lost 6 bases, and 10 bases lay in between. The germline CDR1 and CDR2 sequences are LGHNA and YSLEER. The CDR3 nucleotides read TGCGCCAGCAGCCAAGAGGGGCCAGGGGATACGCAGTATTTT. Its translation is CASSQEGPGDTQYF.

The rearrangement links TRBV5-1 to TRBJ1-2; D perhaps matches TRBD1 (5 bases). The CDR3 is 13 amino acids. In germline, CDR1 is SGHRS, CDR2 YFSETQ. V lost 4 bases to trimming and J lost 8 bases, with 15 bases between them. CDR3 sequence reads: CASSQGQGLGYTF. For the CDR3, the DNA is TGCGCCAGCAGCCAAGGCCAGGGCCTAGGCTACACCTTC.

The rearrangement joins TRBV13 to TRBJ2-3; a weak D match, TRBD2 (6 bases). V was trimmed by 8 bases and J by 6 bases, leaving 18 bases between them. The CDR3 has 14 residues. CDR1 is PRHDT, CDR2 FYEKMQ, per germline (reference sequence). CDR3 DNA sequence: TGTGCCAGCGGCGGGACTGTGGATCGGGATACGCAGTATTTT. It is translated as CASGGTVDRDTQYF.

This clone was seen just once. The chain carries TRBV25-1 and TRBJ1-3, with D unclear. Germline lookup yields CDR1 MGHDK and CDR2 SYGVNS. V was trimmed by 1 base and J by 10 bases, leaving 11 bases between them. This CDR3 is 13 amino acids long. The CDR3 nucleotides are TGTGCCAGCAGTGAATCTTTTGTCAGTACCATATATTTT. Residues: CASSESFVSTIYF.

The chain carries TRBV19 and TRBJ1-2; D ambiguous. Germline CDR1 LNHDA, CDR2 SQIVND (reference sequence). CDR3 length equals 11 residues. The V and J ends lost 6 bases and 5 bases respectively, with 7 bases between them. CDR3: CASRWGYGYTF. In nucleotides, the CDR3 is TGTGCCAGTAGATGGGGATATGGCTACACCTTC.